The clone carrying this T cell receptor (beta chain) was counted a single time. Antigen: not known. The sample originates from a study of brain T cells in children with intractable seizures. General study results and limits: Pre-surgery blood may have been undersampled, hiding some clones.

The CDR3 runs 19 residues. Germline loops: CDR1 LGHNA, CDR2 YNFKEQ. V was shortened by 2 bases and J by 0 bases, with 19 bases between the two germline ends. Produced via immunoSEQ multiplex PCR; TCRdb's table is partial and in-frame only. The sample lists 95,000 to 120,000 clones, 94% occurring once. Sequencing was limited to surgery cases with top T cell transcript signatures in brain tissue. The J gene is TRBJ2-2, the V gene TRBV4-2; no firm D call. The clonotype was recovered from a boy under two years old with hemimegalencephaly and intractable seizures. The material was peripheral blood, obtained at surgery. The CDR3 DNA is TGTGCCAGCAGCCAATTCCCCTCCAACGTTGCTGCGAACACCGGGGAGCTGTTTTTT. It translates to CASSQFPSNVAANTGELFF.